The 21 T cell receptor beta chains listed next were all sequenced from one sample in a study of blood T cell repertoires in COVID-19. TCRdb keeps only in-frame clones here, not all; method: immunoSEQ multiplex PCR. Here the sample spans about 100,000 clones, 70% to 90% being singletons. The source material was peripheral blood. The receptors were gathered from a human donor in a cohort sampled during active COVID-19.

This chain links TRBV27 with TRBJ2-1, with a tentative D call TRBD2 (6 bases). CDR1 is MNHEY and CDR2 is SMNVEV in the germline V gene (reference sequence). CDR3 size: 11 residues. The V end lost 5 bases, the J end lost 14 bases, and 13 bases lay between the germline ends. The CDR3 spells CASSRGSGEFF. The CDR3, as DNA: TGTGCCAGCAGTCGAGGTAGCGGTGAGTTCTTC.

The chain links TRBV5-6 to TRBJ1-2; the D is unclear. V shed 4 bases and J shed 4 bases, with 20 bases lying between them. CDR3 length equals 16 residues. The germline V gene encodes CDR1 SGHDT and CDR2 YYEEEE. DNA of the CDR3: TGTGCCAGCAGCCGCTGGGTCTTTAAGGAGGTCTATGGCTACACCTTC. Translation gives CASSRWVFKEVYGYTF.

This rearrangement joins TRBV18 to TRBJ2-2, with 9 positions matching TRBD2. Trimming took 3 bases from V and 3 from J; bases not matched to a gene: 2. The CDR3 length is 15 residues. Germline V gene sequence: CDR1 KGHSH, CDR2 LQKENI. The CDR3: CASSPPSGDTGELFF. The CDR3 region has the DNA TGTGCCAGCTCACCCCCTAGCGGGGACACCGGGGAGCTGTTTTTT.

The CDR3 spells CASSLGHITDTQYF. Here the CDR3 DNA reads TGTGCCAGCAGCTTGGGACACATCACAGATACGCAGTATTTT. The chain couples TRBV7-3 to TRBJ2-3; D might be TRBD1 (6 bases). CDR3 length: 14 amino acids. V was pared by 3 bases and J by 2 bases, with 9 bases between. Germline V lookup: CDR1 SGHTA, CDR2 FQGTGA.

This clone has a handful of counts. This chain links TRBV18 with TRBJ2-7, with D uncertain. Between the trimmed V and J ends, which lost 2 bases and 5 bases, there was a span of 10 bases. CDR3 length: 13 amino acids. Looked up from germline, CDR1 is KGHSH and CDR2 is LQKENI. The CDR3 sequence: CASSPITQNEQYF. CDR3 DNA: TGTGCCAGCTCACCAATCACCCAGAACGAGCAGTACTTC.

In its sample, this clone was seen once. CDR3 bases: TGCGCCAGCAGCTGGACAAGGGGTTACAATGAGCAGTTCTTC. This encodes CASSWTRGYNEQFF. The genes are TRBV5-1 and TRBJ2-1, with a possible D match to TRBD1 (5 bases). V was clipped by 3 bases and J by 4 bases, with 11 bases between them. CDR1 is SGHRS and CDR2 is YFSETQ in the germline V gene. This CDR3 contains 14 residues.

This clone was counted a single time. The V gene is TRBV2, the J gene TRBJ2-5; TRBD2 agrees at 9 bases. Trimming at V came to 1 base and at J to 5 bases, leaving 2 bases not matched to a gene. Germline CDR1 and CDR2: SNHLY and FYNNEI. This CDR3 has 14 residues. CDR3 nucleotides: TGTGCCAGCAGTGAAGGGACTAGCGTGGAGACCCAGTACTTC. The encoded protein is CASSEGTSVETQYF.

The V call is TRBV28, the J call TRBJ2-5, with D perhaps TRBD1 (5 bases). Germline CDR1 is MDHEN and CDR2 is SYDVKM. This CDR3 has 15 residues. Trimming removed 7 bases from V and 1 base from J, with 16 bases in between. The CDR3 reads CASNNPRQIQETQYF. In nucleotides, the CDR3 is TGTGCCAGCAACAACCCCAGACAGATCCAAGAGACCCAGTACTTC.

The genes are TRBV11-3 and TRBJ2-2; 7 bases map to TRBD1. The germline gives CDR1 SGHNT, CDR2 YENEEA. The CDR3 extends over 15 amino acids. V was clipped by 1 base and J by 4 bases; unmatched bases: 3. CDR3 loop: CASSLGGTATGELFF. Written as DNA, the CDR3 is TGTGCCAGCAGCTTAGGTGGGACAGCCACCGGGGAGCTGTTTTTT. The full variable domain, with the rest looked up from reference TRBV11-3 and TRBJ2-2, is EAGVVQSPRYKIIEKKQPVAFWCNPISGHNTLYWYLQNLGQGPELLIRYENEEAVDDSQLPKDRFSAERLKGVDSTLKIQPAELGDSAVYLCASSLGGTATGELFFGEGSRLTVL.

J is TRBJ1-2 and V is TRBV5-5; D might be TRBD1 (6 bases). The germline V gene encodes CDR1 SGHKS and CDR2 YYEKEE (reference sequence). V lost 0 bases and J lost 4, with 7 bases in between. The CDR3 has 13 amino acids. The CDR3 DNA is TGTGCCAGCAGCTTGGTAGGGGGCTATGGCTACACCTTC. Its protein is CASSLVGGYGYTF.

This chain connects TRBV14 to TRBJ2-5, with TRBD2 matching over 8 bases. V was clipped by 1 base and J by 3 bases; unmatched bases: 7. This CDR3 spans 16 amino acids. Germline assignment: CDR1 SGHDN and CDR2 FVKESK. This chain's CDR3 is CASSQAYGTSKETQYF. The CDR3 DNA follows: TGTGCCAGCAGCCAAGCTTACGGGACTAGTAAAGAGACCCAGTACTTC.

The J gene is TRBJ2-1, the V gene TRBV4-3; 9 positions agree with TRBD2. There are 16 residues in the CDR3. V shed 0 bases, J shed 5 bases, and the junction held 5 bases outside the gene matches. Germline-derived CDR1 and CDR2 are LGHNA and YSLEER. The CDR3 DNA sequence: TGCGCCAGCAGCCAAGAACCAGCGGGGGGAAACAATGAGCAGTTCTTC. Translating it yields CASSQEPAGGNNEQFF.

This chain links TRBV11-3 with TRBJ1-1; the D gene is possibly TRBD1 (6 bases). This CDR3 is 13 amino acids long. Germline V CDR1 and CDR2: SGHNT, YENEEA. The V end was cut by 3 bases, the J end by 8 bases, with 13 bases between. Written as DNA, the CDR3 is TGTGCCAGCAGCTTGAGAGCCGGGACAGAAGCTTTCTTT. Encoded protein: CASSLRAGTEAFF.

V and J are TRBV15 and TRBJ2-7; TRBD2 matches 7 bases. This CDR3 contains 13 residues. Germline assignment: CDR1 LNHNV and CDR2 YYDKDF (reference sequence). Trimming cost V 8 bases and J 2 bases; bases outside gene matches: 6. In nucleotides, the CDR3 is TGTGCCACCGGGAGGGACTCAACCTACGAGCAGTACTTC. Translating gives CATGRDSTYEQYF. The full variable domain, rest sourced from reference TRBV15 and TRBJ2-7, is DAMVIQNPRYQVTQFGKPVTLSCSQTLNHNVMYWYQQKSSQAPKLLFHYYDKDFNNEADTPDNFQSRRPNTSFCFLDIRSPGLGDTAMYLCATGRDSTYEQYFGPGTRLTVT.

The CDR3 DNA reads TGTGCCAGCAGTTCTACAGGAAGGAGCTCCTACGAGCAGTACTTC. Protein: CASSSTGRSSYEQYF. This chain joins TRBV28 and TRBJ2-7, with D perhaps matching TRBD1 (5 bases). Trimming shortened V by 4 bases and J by 0 bases, and 13 bases separated the two germline ends. The CDR3 length is 15 residues. Germline values: CDR1 MDHEN, CDR2 SYDVKM.

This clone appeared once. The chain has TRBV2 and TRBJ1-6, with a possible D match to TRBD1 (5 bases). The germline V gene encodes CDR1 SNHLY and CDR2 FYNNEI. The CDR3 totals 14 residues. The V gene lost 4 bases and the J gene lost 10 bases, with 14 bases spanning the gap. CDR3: CASSVVMQGSPLHF. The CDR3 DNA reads TGTGCCAGCAGTGTGGTGATGCAGGGATCACCCCTCCACTTT.

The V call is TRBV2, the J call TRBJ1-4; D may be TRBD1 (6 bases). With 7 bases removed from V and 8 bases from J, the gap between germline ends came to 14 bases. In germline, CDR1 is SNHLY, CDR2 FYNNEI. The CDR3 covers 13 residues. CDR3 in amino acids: CASNPGQHEKLFF. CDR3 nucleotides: TGTGCCAGCAACCCGGGACAACACGAAAAACTGTTTTTT.

CDR3 in DNA: TGTGCCAGCAGTCCCCGGGGGACCCAGTACTTC. Protein sequence: CASSPRGTQYF. The chain is built from TRBV6-2 or TRBV6-3 and TRBJ2-5, with D possibly TRBD2 on 5 matching bases. Germline CDR1 is MNHEY and CDR2 is SVGEGT. The CDR3 has 11 residues. The ends were cut back, 5 bases at V and 7 bases at J, with 8 bases in the middle.

The CDR3 DNA reads as TGTGCCAGCAGCTTATCATGGTCGGATGAGCAGTTCTTC. It specifies CASSLSWSDEQFF. The rearrangement links TRBV7-2 to TRBJ2-1; no clear D. Per the germline V gene, CDR1 is SGHTA and CDR2 is FQGNSA. CDR3 length: 13 amino acids. The V end was cut by 2 bases, the J end by 8 bases, with 10 bases between.

CDR3 sequence: CASSSYDKGHEQFF. In DNA, the CDR3 is TGTGCCAGCAGCTCCTATGACAAGGGGCATGAGCAGTTCTTC. This chain uses TRBV5-4 with TRBJ2-1; the D gene is possibly TRBD1 (5 bases). The CDR3 runs 14 residues. The V gene lost 3 bases and the J gene lost 8 bases, with 15 bases spanning the gap. CDR1 is SGHNT and CDR2 is YYREEE in the germline V gene (reference sequence).

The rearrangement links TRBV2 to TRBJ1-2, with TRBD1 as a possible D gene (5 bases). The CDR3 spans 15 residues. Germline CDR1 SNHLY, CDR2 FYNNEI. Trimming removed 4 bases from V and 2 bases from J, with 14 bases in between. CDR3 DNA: TGTGCCAGCAGTGTGCGTGCGGACAACAACTATGGCTACACCTTC. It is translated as CASSVRADNNYGYTF.